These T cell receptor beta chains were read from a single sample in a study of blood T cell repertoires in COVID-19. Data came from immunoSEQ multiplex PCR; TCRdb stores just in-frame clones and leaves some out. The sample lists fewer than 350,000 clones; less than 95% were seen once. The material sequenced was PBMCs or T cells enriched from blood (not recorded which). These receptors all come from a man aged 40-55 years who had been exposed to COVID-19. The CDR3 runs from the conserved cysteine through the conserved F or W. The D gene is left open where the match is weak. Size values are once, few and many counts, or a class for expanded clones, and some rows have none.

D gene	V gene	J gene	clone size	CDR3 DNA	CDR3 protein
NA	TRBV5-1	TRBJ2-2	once	TGCGCCAGCAGCTTGGACAGGGTCACCGGGGAGCTGTTTTTT	CASSLDRVTGELFF
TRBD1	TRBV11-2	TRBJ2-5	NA	TGTGCCAGCAGCGTCAACAGGGGGGTCGAGACCCAGTACTTC	CASSVNRGVETQYF
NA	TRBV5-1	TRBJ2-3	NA	TGCGCCAGCAGCTCGGACAAGCAGGCAGATACGCAGTATTTT	CASSSDKQADTQYF
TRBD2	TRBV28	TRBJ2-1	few	TGTGCCAGCAGTCGCATAGCGGGAGGGAGTACTGAGCAGTTCTTC	CASSRIAGGSTEQFF
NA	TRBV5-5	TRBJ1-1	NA	TGTGCCAGCAGCTTCGACCGGGGAACTGAAGCTTTCTTT	CASSFDRGTEAFF
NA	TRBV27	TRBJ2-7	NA	TGTGCCAGCAGTTCCCCGCGTGCTCCCTACGAGCAGTACTTC	CASSSPRAPYEQYF
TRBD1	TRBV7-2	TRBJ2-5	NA	TGTGCCAGCAGACCTAGGACAGGGGGTGAGGAGACCCAGTACTTC	CASRPRTGGEETQYF
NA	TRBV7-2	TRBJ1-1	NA	TGTGCCAGCAGCTTAGGGCCTGAACAGGATGAAGCTTTCTTT	CASSLGPEQDEAFF
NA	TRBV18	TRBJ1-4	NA	TGTGCCAGCTCACCAGGGGGGATCTTCGGTGAAAAACTGTTTTTT	CASSPGGIFGEKLFF
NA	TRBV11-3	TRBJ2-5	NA	TGTGCCAGCAGCCTAAGAACAGGGATGGAGACCCAGTACTTC	CASSLRTGMETQYF
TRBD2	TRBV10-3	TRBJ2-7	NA	TGTGCCATCAGTGACGCGGGAGATGCCTACGAGCAGTACTTC	CAISDAGDAYEQYF
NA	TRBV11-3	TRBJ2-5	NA	TGTGCCAGCAGCTCAGAACAGGGCTACCAAGAGACCCAGTACTTC	CASSSEQGYQETQYF
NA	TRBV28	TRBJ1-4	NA	TGTGCCAGCAGTACCGGCGTGGGGGGGGTTTATGAAAAACTGTTTTTT	CASSTGVGGVYEKLFF
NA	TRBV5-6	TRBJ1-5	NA	TGTGCCAGCAGCCAGCGACCATCATACGGCCTTGGCCAGCCCCAGCATTTT	CASSQRPSYGLGQPQHF
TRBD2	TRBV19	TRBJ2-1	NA	TGTGCCAGTAGTATAGAAGGCTCGGGGGGGGAGGGCAATGAGCAGTTCTTC	CASSIEGSGGEGNEQFF
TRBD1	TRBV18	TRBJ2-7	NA	TGTGCCAGCTCACCCACCGGGACAGGGAACTACGAGCAGTACTTC	CASSPTGTGNYEQYF
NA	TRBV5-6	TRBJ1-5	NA	TGTGCCAGCAGCTCACCCGCAGGCAATCAGCCCCAGCATTTT	CASSSPAGNQPQHF
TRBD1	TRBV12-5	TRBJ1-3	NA	TGTGCTAGTGGTTTGTCGACAGGGACGGGTCACACCATATATTTT	CASGLSTGTGHTIYF
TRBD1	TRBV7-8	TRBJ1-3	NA	TGTGCCAGCAGCTTACTCCTCGCCAGGGGGCCTGGAAACACCATATATTTT	CASSLLLARGPGNTIYF
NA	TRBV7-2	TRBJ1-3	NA	TGTGCCAGCAGCTTAGATCCGGTCTCTGGAAACACCATATATTTT	CASSLDPVSGNTIYF
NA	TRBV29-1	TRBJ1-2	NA	TGCAGCGTTGAAGACAGGGAAGCGGGCACCTTC	CSVEDREAGTF
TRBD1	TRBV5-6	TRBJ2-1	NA	TGTGCCAGCAGCAGACAGGGGAGCTCCTACAATGAGCAGTTCTTC	CASSRQGSSYNEQFF
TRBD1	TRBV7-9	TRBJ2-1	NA	TGTGCCAGCAGCTATAAACCGGGACAGGGAGTCAATGAGCAGTTCTTC	CASSYKPGQGVNEQFF
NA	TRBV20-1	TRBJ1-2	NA	TGCAGTGCTAGATGGCTCTATGGCTACACCTTC	CSARWLYGYTF
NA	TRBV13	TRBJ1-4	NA	TGTGCCAGCAGCTTAAGAGGCAGGGTGAATGAAAAACTGTTTTTT	CASSLRGRVNEKLFF
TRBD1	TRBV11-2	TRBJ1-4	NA	TGTGCCAGCAGCTTAGTGGTGACAGGGGGAAAACTGTTTTTT	CASSLVVTGGKLFF
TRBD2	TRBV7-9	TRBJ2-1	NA	TGTGCCAGCAGCCTACGGAGCGGGAGCCCGGGAAATGAGCAGTTCTTC	CASSLRSGSPGNEQFF
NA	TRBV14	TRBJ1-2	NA	TGTGCCAGCAGCCAGGGGGGGCCTGGCTACACCTTC	CASSQGGPGYTF
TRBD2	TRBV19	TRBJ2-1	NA	TGTGCCAGTAGTCCCCGTCTAGCGGGGATCTTCAATGAGCAGTTCTTC	CASSPRLAGIFNEQFF
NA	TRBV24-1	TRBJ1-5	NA	TGTGCCACCAGTGATTCAGGGTTAGGGACTTATAGCAATCAGCCCCAGCATTTT	CATSDSGLGTYSNQPQHF